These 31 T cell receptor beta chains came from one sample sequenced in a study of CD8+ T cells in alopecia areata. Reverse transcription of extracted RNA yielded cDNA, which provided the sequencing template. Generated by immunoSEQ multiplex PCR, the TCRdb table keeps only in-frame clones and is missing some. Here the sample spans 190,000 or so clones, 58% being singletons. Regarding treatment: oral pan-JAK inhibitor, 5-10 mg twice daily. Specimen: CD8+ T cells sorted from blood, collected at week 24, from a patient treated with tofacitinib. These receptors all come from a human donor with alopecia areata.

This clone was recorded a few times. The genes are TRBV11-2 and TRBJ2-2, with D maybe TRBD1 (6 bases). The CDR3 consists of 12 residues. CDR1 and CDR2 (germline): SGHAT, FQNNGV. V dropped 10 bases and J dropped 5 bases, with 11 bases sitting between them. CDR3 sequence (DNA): TGTGCCATCATACAGGGAACCGGGGAGCTGTTTTTT. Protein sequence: CAIIQGTGELFF.

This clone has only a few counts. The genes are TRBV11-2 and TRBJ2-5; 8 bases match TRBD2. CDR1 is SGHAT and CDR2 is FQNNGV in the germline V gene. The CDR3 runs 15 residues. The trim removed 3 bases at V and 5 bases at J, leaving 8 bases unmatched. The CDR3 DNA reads TGTGCCAGCAGCTTCGGACTAGCCGGGGGGGAGACCCAGTACTTC. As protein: CASSFGLAGGETQYF. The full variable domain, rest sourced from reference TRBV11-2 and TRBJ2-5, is EAGVAQSPRYKIIEKRQSVAFWCNPISGHATLYWYQQILGQGPKLLIQFQNNGVVDDSQLPKDRFSAERLKGVDSTLKIQPAKLEDSAVYLCASSFGLAGGETQYFGPGTRLLVL.

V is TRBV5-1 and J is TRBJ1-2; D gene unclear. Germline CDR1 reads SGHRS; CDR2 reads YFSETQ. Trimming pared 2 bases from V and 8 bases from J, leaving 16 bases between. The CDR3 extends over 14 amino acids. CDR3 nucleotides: TGCGCCAGCAGCTTTGCGGGTTTCAGGAGGGGCTACACCTTC. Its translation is CASSFAGFRRGYTF. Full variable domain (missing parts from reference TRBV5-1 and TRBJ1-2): KAGVTQTPRYLIKTRGQQVTLSCSPISGHRSVSWYQQTPGQGLQFLFEYFSETQRNKGNFPGRFSGRQFSNSRSEMNVSTLELGDSALYLCASSFAGFRRGYTFGSGTRLTVV.

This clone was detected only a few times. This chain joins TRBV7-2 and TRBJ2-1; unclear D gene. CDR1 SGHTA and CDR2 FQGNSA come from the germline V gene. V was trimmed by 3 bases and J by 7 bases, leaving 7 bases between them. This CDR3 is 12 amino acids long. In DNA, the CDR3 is TGTGCCAGCAGCTTGTGGCGTAATGAGCAGTTCTTC. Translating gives CASSLWRNEQFF.

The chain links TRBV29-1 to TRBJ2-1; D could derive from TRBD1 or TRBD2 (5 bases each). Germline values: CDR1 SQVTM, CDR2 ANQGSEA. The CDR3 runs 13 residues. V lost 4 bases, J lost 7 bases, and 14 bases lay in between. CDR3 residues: CSVGRDGQNEQFF. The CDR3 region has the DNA TGCAGCGTTGGCAGGGACGGCCAAAATGAGCAGTTCTTC.

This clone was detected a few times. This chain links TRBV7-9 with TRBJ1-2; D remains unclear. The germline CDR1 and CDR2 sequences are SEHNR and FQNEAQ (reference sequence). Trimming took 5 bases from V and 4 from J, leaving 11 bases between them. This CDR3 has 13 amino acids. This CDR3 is CASSDGSVYGYTF. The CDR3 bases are TGTGCCAGCAGCGACGGCTCAGTCTATGGCTACACCTTC.

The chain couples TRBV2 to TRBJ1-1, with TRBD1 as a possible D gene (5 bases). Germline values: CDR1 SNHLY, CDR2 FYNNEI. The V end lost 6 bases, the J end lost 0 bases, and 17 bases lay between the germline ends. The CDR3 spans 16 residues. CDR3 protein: CASRAIRGTLNTEAFF. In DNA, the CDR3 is TGTGCCAGCAGGGCTATCCGGGGGACCCTGAACACTGAAGCTTTCTTT.

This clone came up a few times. The CDR3 protein is CASSLDSGQGFEQFF. Written as DNA, the CDR3 is TGTGCCAGCAGCTTGGACTCGGGACAGGGATTCGAGCAGTTCTTC. V is TRBV5-5 and J is TRBJ2-1; 9 positions agree with TRBD1. Trimming cost V 0 bases and J 10 bases; bases outside gene matches: 8. This CDR3 is 15 amino acids long. The germline CDR1 and CDR2 sequences are SGHKS and YYEKEE (reference sequence).

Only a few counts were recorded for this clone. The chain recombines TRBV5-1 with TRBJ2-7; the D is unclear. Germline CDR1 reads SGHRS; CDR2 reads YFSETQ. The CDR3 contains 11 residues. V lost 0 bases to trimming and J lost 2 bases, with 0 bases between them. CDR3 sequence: CASSLAYEQYF. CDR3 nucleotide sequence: TGCGCCAGCAGCTTGGCCTACGAGCAGTACTTC.

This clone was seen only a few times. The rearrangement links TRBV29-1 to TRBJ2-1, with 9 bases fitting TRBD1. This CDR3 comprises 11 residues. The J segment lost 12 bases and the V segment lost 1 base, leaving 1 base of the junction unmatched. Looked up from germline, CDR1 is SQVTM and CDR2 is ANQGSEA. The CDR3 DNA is TGCAGCGTTGAAGGGGGACAGGGGCAGTTCTTC. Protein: CSVEGGQGQFF.

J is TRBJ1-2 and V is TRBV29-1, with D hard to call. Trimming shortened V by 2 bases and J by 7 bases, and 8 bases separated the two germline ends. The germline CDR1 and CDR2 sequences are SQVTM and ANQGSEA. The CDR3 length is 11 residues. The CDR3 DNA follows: TGCAGCGTTGAATCGGATGTTGGCTACACCTTC. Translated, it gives CSVESDVGYTF.

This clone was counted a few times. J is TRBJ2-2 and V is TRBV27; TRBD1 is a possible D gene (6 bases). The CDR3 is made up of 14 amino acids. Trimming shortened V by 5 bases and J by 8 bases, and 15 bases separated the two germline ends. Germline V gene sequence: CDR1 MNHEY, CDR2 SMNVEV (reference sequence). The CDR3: CASSVSGVSGELFF. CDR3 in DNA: TGTGCCAGCAGTGTGTCAGGGGTTTCAGGGGAGCTGTTTTTT.

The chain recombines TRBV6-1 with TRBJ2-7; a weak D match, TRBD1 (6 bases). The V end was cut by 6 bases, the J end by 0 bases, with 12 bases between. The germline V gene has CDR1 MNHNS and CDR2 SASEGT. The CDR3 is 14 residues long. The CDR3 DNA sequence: TGTGCCAGCAGCCCGGGACACCTCTCCTACGAGCAGTACTTC. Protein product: CASSPGHLSYEQYF.

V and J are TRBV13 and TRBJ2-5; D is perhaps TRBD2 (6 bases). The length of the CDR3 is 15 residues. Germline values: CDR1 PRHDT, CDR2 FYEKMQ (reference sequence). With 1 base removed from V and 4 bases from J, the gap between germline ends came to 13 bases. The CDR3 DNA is TGTGCCAGCAGCTTAGATGGGGAGGTACGAGAGACCCAGTACTTC. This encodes CASSLDGEVRETQYF. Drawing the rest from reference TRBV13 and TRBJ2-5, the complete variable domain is AAGVIQSPRHLIKEKRETATLKCYPIPRHDTVYWYQQGPGQDPQFLISFYEKMQSDKGSIPDRFSAQQFSDYHSELNMSSLELGDSALYFCASSLDGEVRETQYFGPGTRLLVL.

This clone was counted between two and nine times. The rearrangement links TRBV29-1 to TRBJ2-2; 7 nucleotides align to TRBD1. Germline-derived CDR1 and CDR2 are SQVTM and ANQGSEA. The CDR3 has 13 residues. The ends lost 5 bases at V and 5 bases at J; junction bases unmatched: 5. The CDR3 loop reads CSVTGTATGELFF. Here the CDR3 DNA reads TGCAGCGTTACCGGGACAGCAACCGGGGAGCTGTTTTTT.

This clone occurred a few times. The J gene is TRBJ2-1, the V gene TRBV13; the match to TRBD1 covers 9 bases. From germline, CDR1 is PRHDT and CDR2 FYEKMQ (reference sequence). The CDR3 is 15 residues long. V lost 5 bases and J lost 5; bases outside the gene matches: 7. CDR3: CASSIATGGDNEQFF. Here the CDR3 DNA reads TGTGCCAGCAGCATCGCTACAGGGGGCGACAATGAGCAGTTCTTC.

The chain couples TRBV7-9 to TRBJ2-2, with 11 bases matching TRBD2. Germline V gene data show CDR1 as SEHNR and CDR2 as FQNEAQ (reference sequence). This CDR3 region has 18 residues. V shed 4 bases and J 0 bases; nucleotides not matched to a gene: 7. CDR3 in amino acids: CASSSASGGNTNTGELFF. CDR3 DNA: TGTGCCAGCAGCTCCGCTAGCGGGGGGAATACGAACACCGGGGAGCTGTTTTTT.

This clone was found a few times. The CDR3 loop reads CASSRHTERGETQYF. The CDR3 DNA is TGTGCCAGCAGCCGCCATACAGAGAGGGGAGAGACCCAGTACTTC. The chain joins TRBV6-6 to TRBJ2-5; D might be TRBD1 or TRBD2, each matching 5 bases. V dropped 6 bases and J dropped 4 bases, with 18 bases sitting between them. Germline CDR1 and CDR2: MNHNY and SVGAGI (reference sequence). The CDR3 contains 15 residues.

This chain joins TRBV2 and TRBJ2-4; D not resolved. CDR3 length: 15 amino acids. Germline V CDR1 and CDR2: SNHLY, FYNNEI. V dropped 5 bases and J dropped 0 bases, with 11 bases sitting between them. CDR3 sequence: CASSFGPPAKNIQYF. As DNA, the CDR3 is TGTGCCAGCAGTTTTGGACCGCCAGCCAAAAACATTCAGTACTTC.

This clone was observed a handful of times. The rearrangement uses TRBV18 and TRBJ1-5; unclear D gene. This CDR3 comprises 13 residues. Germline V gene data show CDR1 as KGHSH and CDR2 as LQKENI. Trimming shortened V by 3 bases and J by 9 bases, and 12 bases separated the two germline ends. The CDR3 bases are TGTGCCAGCTCACCGAGCAGCCTCAGGCCCCAGCATTTT. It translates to CASSPSSLRPQHF.

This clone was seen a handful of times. The DNA of the CDR3 is TGTGCCAGCAGCTTCGCTACCGACGAGCAGTACTTC. It specifies CASSFATDEQYF. The genes are TRBV13 and TRBJ2-7; D is undetermined. The germline V gene encodes CDR1 PRHDT and CDR2 FYEKMQ (reference sequence). This CDR3 has 12 residues. V shed 3 bases and J shed 5 bases, with 8 bases lying between them.

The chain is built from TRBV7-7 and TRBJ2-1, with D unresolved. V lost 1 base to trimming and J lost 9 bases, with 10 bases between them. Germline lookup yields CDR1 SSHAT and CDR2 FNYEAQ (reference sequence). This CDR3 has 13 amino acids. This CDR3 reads CASSLGGTGEQFF. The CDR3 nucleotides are TGTGCCAGCAGCTTAGGGGGTACGGGTGAGCAGTTCTTC.

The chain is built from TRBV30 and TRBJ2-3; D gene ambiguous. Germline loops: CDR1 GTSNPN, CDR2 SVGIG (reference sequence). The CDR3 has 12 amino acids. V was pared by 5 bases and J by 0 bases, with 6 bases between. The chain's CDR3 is CAWPKSTDTQYF. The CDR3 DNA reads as TGTGCCTGGCCCAAAAGCACAGATACGCAGTATTTT.

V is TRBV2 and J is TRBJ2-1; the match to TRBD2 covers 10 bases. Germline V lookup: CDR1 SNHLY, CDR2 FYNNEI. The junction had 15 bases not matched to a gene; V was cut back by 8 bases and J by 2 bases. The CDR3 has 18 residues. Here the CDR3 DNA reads TGTGCCAGCCTGATAGCGGGGGGACGGGCCGATGCCTACAATGAGCAGTTCTTC. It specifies CASLIAGGRADAYNEQFF.

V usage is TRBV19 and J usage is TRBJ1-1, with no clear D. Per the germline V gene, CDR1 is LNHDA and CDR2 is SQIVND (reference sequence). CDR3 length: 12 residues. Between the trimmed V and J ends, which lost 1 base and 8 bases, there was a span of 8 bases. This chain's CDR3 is CASSIAGREAFF. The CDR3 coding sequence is TGTGCCAGTAGTATAGCTGGCCGGGAAGCTTTCTTT.

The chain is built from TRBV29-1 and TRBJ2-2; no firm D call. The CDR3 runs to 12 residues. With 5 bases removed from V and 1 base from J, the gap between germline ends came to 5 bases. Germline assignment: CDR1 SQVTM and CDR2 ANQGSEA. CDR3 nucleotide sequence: TGCAGCGTTCGGATGAACACCGGGGAGCTGTTTTTT. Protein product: CSVRMNTGELFF.

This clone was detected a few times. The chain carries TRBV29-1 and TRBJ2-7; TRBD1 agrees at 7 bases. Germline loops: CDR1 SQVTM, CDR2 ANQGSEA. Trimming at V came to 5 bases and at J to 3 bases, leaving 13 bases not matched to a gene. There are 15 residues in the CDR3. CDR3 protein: CSVTAEDRLVYEQYF. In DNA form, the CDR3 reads TGCAGCGTTACTGCTGAGGACAGGTTAGTCTACGAGCAGTACTTC.

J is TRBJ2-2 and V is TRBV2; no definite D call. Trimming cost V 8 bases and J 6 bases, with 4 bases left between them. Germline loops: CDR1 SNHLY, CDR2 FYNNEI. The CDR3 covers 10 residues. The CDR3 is CASGPGELFF. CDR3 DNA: TGTGCCAGCGGACCCGGGGAGCTGTTTTTT. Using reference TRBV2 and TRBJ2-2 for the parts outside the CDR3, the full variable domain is EPEVTQTPSHQVTQMGQEVILRCVPISNHLYFYWYRQILGQKVEFLVSFYNNEISEKSEIFDDQFSVERPDGSNFTLKIRSTKLEDSAMYFCASGPGELFFGEGSRLTVL.

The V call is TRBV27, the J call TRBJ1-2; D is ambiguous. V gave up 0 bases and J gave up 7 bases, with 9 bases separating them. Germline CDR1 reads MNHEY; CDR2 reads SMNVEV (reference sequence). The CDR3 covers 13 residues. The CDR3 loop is CASSLSIGLGYTF. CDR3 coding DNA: TGTGCCAGCAGTTTATCGATTGGGCTTGGCTACACCTTC.

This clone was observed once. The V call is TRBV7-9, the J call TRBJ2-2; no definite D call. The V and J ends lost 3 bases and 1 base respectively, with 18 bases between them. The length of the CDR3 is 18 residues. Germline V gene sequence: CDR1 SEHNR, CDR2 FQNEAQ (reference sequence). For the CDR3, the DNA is TGTGCCAGCAGCTTTCCTGGTCCCATGAACATGAACACCGGGGAGCTGTTTTTT. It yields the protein CASSFPGPMNMNTGELFF.

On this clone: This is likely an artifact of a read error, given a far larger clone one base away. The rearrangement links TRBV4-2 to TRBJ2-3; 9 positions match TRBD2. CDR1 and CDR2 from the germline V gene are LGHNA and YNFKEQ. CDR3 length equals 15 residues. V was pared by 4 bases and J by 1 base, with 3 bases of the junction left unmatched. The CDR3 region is CASSRSSGGTDTQYF. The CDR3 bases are TGTGCCAGCAGCCGATCTAGCGGGGGCACAGATACGCAGTATTTT.